The rows below give T cell receptor beta chains drawn from one sample of a study of T cell responses to AZD1222 COVID-19 vaccine. Sequencing was performed with immunoSEQ multiplex PCR; in TCRdb, only in-frame clones are kept and a portion is missing. Of 15,000 to 20,000 clones in the sample, nearly 90% are singletons; the top ten hold about 9.5%. The sample here was peripheral blood, taken 28 days after the second AZD1222 dose. All receptors derive from an adult who received the AZD1222 COVID-19 vaccine. Both conserved end residues are part of each CDR3. Fields, in order: J gene, V gene, D gene, clone size, CDR3 protein, CDR3 DNA. D genes are given only for firm matches. The size of a clone is reported for some rows only, either as once, few or many, or as a class for expanded clones.

TRBJ1-1,TRBV6-5,NA,NA,CASTGAENTEAFF,TGTGCCAGCACCGGGGCAGAGAACACTGAAGCTTTCTTT
TRBJ1-5,TRBV5-3,TRBD1,once,CARSQLRDRASNQPQHF,TGTGCCAGAAGCCAACTCCGGGACAGGGCAAGCAATCAGCCCCAGCATTTT
TRBJ1-2,TRBV18,TRBD1,once,CASSPTTGDYGYTF,TGTGCCAGCTCACCAACTACAGGGGACTATGGCTACACCTTC
TRBJ2-1,TRBV7-3,TRBD2,NA,CASSPGTTEQFF,TGTGCCAGCAGTCCCGGGACTACTGAGCAGTTCTTC
TRBJ2-1,TRBV6-5,TRBD2,NA,CASSYSYGLAGNEQFF,TGTGCCAGCAGTTACTCTTACGGACTAGCGGGCAATGAGCAGTTCTTC
TRBJ2-7,TRBV25-1,NA,NA,CASSGVSSYEQYF,TGTGCCAGCAGTGGAGTCAGCTCCTACGAGCAGTACTTC
TRBJ2-5,TRBV5-1,NA,NA,CASSLVLAKGETQYF,TGCGCCAGCAGCTTGGTGCTAGCAAAGGGGGAGACCCAGTACTTC
TRBJ1-2,TRBV19,NA,NA,CASSMSGYGYTF,TGTGCCAGTAGTATGAGTGGCTATGGCTACACCTTC
TRBJ2-1,TRBV6-5,NA,NA,CASSLTWRSNEQFF,TGTGCCAGCAGTTTGACATGGCGTTCCAATGAGCAGTTCTTC
TRBJ2-1,TRBV11-3,TRBD2,NA,CASSPPGLAGGKFF,TGTGCCAGCAGCCCCCCCGGACTAGCGGGAGGAAAGTTCTTC
TRBJ2-5,TRBV18,NA,NA,CASSPRGGHQETQYF,TGTGCCAGCTCCCCAAGGGGGGGCCACCAAGAGACCCAGTACTTC
TRBJ2-5,TRBV12-3/TRBV12-4,NA,NA,CASSLRKETQYF,TGTGCCAGCAGTTTAAGAAAAGAGACCCAGTACTTC
TRBJ1-1,TRBV3-1/TRBV3-2,NA,NA,CASSQGGAGNTEAFF,TGTGCCAGCAGCCAAGGTGGGGCAGGGAACACTGAAGCTTTCTTT
TRBJ1-6,TRBV7-8,NA,NA,CASSSALTNSPLHF,TGTGCCAGCAGCTCCGCACTCACTAATTCACCCCTCCACTTT
TRBJ2-3,TRBV28,TRBD2,NA,CASSTSGYTDTQYF,TGTGCCAGCAGTACTAGCGGATACACAGATACGCAGTATTTT
TRBJ1-5,TRBV7-8,TRBD1,once,CASSADRERFGGQPQHF,TGTGCCAGCAGCGCTGACAGGGAGAGGTTCGGAGGGCAGCCCCAGCATTTT
TRBJ1-4,TRBV18,NA,NA,CASSPGGAAAGGKLFF,TGTGCCAGCTCACCCGGGGGGGCCGCCGCCGGAGGAAAACTGTTTTTT
TRBJ1-5,TRBV6-5,TRBD1,NA,CASRGGQGRNQPQHF,TGTGCCAGCAGGGGCGGACAGGGGCGAAATCAGCCCCAGCATTTT
TRBJ2-1,TRBV3-1/TRBV3-2,NA,NA,CASSQDERPVFF,TGTGCCAGCAGCCAAGACGAAAGGCCCGTGTTCTTC
TRBJ1-1,TRBV30,NA,once,CAWSAGGFTEAFF,TGTGCCTGGAGCGCGGGGGGCTTCACTGAAGCTTTCTTT
TRBJ1-1,TRBV5-1,NA,NA,CASSLTQMNTEAFF,TGCGCCAGCAGCTTGACACAGATGAACACTGAAGCTTTCTTT
TRBJ1-5,TRBV28,TRBD1,NA,CASSPQGSPSQPQHF,TGTGCCAGCAGCCCACAGGGGTCCCCTTCTCAGCCCCAGCATTTT
TRBJ2-5,TRBV5-1,NA,NA,CASSPGAQETQYF,TGCGCCAGCAGCCCGGGGGCCCAAGAGACCCAGTACTTC
TRBJ2-5,TRBV7-9,TRBD2,NA,CASSPLAGGPETQYF,TGTGCCAGCAGCCCGCTAGCGGGAGGGCCAGAGACCCAGTACTTC
TRBJ2-7,TRBV29-1,NA,NA,CSVEKSYEQYF,TGCAGCGTTGAGAAGTCCTACGAGCAGTACTTC
TRBJ2-2,TRBV10-3,TRBD2,once,CAISDRLAGGRDTGELFF,TGTGCCATCAGTGATCGTCTAGCGGGAGGGCGGGACACCGGGGAGCTGTTTTTT
TRBJ2-5,TRBV7-2,TRBD2,NA,CASTPAGLAGGKTQYF,TGTGCCAGCACTCCCGCGGGCCTAGCGGGGGGAAAGACCCAGTACTTC
TRBJ1-1,TRBV9,NA,NA,CASSVRVNTEAFF,TGTGCCAGCAGCGTAAGGGTGAACACTGAAGCTTTCTTT
TRBJ2-3,TRBV10-3,TRBD2,NA,CAITPGLQDTQYF,TGTGCCATCACCCCGGGACTACAAGATACGCAGTATTTT
TRBJ2-5,TRBV6-5,NA,NA,CASSYSGAVGSETQYF,TGTGCCAGCAGTTACTCAGGGGCGGTTGGTTCGGAGACCCAGTACTTC
TRBJ1-3,TRBV4-1,NA,few,CASSQAFGNTIYF,TGCGCCAGCAGCCAAGCGTTTGGAAACACCATATATTTT
TRBJ2-5,TRBV10-3,TRBD2,few,CAISMMLLAGVETQYF,TGTGCCATCAGCATGATGTTGCTAGCGGGGGTGGAGACCCAGTACTTC
TRBJ2-2,TRBV5-1,NA,NA,CASSFRFERNTGELFF,TGCGCCAGCAGCTTTCGTTTTGAGAGGAACACCGGGGAGCTGTTTTTT
TRBJ2-5,TRBV5-5,TRBD2,few,CASSLTGGQTQYF,TGTGCCAGCAGCTTGACGGGGGGACAGACCCAGTACTTC